A selection of T cell receptor beta chains follows, all from one sample in a study of cytomegalovirus exposure and HLA in healthy donors. The method was immunoSEQ multiplex PCR; TCRdb's version includes in-frame clones alone and lacks a portion of them. The clone table shows 140,000 to 150,000 clones, with the ten largest holding 1.6%. Material for sequencing was PBMCs. The receptors shown here come from a woman aged 45-65 years in good health and CMV-seronegative. Each CDR3 is given with its conserved first and last residue. The order of the fields is CDR3 DNA, CDR3 protein, D gene, V gene, J gene. D genes are given only for firm matches.

TGCGCCAGCAGCCAAGAAAGGGGGCTGAACACTGAAGCTTTCTTT	CASSQERGLNTEAFF	TRBD1	TRBV4-1	TRBJ1-1
TGTGCCAGCAGTTCCCTTCTCACTGAAGCTTTCTTT	CASSSLLTEAFF	-	TRBV6-6	TRBJ1-1
TGTGCCAGCAGCCCCCGGCGGTCAGGGGGCTCACACGAGCAGTACTTC	CASSPRRSGGSHEQYF	TRBD1	TRBV7-2	TRBJ2-7
TGTGCCTTCCTGGGGGGCGCGGGAGTCTCTTTTGTCGGCAATGAGCAGTTCTTC	CAFLGGAGVSFVGNEQFF	-	TRBV30	TRBJ2-1
TGTGCCAGCAGTGGCGACAGGGGACAGTACTTC	CASSGDRGQYF	TRBD1	TRBV6-5	TRBJ2-7
TGTGCCAGCAGCAGGGACAGGGGTTACGAGCAGTACTTC	CASSRDRGYEQYF	TRBD1	TRBV6-5	TRBJ2-7
TGTGCCAGCCTGGGGCAGCCCTCCTACGAGCAGTACTTC	CASLGQPSYEQYF	-	TRBV28	TRBJ2-7
TGCGCCAGCAGCCCGGGACTAGCGGGAGGTCTAAAAGAGACCCAGTACTTC	CASSPGLAGGLKETQYF	TRBD2	TRBV5-1	TRBJ2-5
TGTGCCAGCAGTATGACAGGGATATCCTACGAGCAGTACTTC	CASSMTGISYEQYF	TRBD1	TRBV27	TRBJ2-7
TGCGCCAGCACCCGGAACTTTCGGACAGCAACTAATGAAAAACTGTTTTTT	CASTRNFRTATNEKLFF	-	TRBV5-1	TRBJ1-4
TGTGCCATCAGTCAACAACAGGGGGAAGGCACTGAAGCTTTCTTT	CAISQQQGEGTEAFF	TRBD1	TRBV10-3	TRBJ1-1
TGTGCCAGCAGCTTAGGGCTAGCGGGGGCGGACAATGAGCAGTTCTTC	CASSLGLAGADNEQFF	TRBD2	TRBV13	TRBJ2-1
TGTGCCAGTGGACTAGAGGTAGAGACCCAGTACTTC	CASGLEVETQYF	TRBD2	TRBV7-9	TRBJ2-5
TGCAGCGCCAATCGGGGCGGGAGGGCCAGGGATGAGCAGTTCTTC	CSANRGGRARDEQFF	TRBD2	TRBV29-1	TRBJ2-1
TGTGCCAGCAGCCAAGGCCCAGGTACCCAGTACTTC	CASSQGPGTQYF	-	TRBV4-2	TRBJ2-5
TGTGCCAGCAGAAGGGACAGGGGGTACGAGCAGTACTTC	CASRRDRGYEQYF	TRBD1	TRBV27	TRBJ2-7
TGTGCCAGCAGCCTAGAAGTAGGCACAGATACGCAGTATTTT	CASSLEVGTDTQYF	-	TRBV6-4	TRBJ2-3
TGTGCCAGCAGTTTAGCAGGGCCCCTCTACAATGAGCAGTTCTTC	CASSLAGPLYNEQFF	-	TRBV27	TRBJ2-1
TGTGCCAGCAGTCTACTAGCGGAGCTAGTCTTC	CASSLLAELVF	TRBD2	TRBV28	TRBJ2-1
TGTGCCAGCAGTTTCTCCGGACAGATAAACACTGAAGCTTTCTTT	CASSFSGQINTEAFF	-	TRBV6-5	TRBJ1-1
TGCGCCAGCTTAGCTGATAACACAGATACGCAGTATTTT	CASLADNTDTQYF	-	TRBV5-1	TRBJ2-3
TGTGCCAGCAGCTTCCTGGGTAGGGGGATACGCGAGCAGTACTTC	CASSFLGRGIREQYF	-	TRBV13	TRBJ2-7
TGTGCCAGCAGCCGAACTGAGCAGTACTTC	CASSRTEQYF	-	TRBV6-1	TRBJ2-7
TGCGCCAGCAGCTCGGGGGGCGAGCAGTACTTC	CASSSGGEQYF	TRBD2	TRBV5-1	TRBJ2-7
TGCGCCAGCAGACGGGGGGTGGGGGAGACCCAGTACTTC	CASRRGVGETQYF	TRBD2	TRBV10-2	TRBJ2-5
TGTGCCACCGCCGTCCGGGATGGGGAGCAGTACTTC	CATAVRDGEQYF	-	TRBV10-3	TRBJ2-7
TGTGCCAGCTCGGACCCGAAGACTAGCGGGGTGTACCAAGAGACCCAGTACTTC	CASSDPKTSGVYQETQYF	TRBD2	TRBV28	TRBJ2-5
TGTGCCAGCACCCTCTCCCCGAGTAGCGGGGGGATGAGCTCCTACAATGAGCAGTTCTTC	CASTLSPSSGGMSSYNEQFF	TRBD2	TRBV14	TRBJ2-1
TGTGCCAGCAGCCTAATGGCGGGGGGGCAAGATACGCAGTATTTT	CASSLMAGGQDTQYF	TRBD2	TRBV7-3	TRBJ2-3
TGTGCCTGGAGGTTAATGAACACTGAAGCTTTCTTT	CAWRLMNTEAFF	-	TRBV30	TRBJ1-1
TGTGCCTGGAGTGTACAGGGGGATCCCTACGAGCAGTACTTC	CAWSVQGDPYEQYF	TRBD1	TRBV30	TRBJ2-7
TGTGCCTGGAGTACAGGGTGGAGTCAGCCCCAGCATTTT	CAWSTGWSQPQHF	-	TRBV30	TRBJ1-5
TGTGCCAGCAGCTTAGACTACCAAGATACGCAGTATTTT	CASSLDYQDTQYF	-	TRBV7-2	TRBJ2-3
TGCGCCAGCAGCGGGACAGGCAGCTCTGGAAACACCATATATTTT	CASSGTGSSGNTIYF	TRBD1	TRBV5-1	TRBJ1-3
TGTGCCAGCAGCTTAGCCCCACTTAATTCACCCCTCCACTTT	CASSLAPLNSPLHF	-	TRBV7-2	TRBJ1-6
TGTGCCAGCAGCTTAGCTTCAGGAGGGAAGGAAAAACTGTTTTTT	CASSLASGGKEKLFF	-	TRBV7-9	TRBJ1-4
TGTGCCAGCAGCTCGGCGGGGGGAAACAGGGATACGCAGTATTTT	CASSSAGGNRDTQYF	TRBD2	TRBV7-9	TRBJ2-3
TGTGCCAGTAGTATGACCCGGGACAGGGTAGGGTCTCAGCCCCAGCATTTT	CASSMTRDRVGSQPQHF	TRBD1	TRBV19	TRBJ1-5
TGTGCCAGCAGCTTGGTAGGACAGATAGGAGATGGCTACACCTTC	CASSLVGQIGDGYTF	-	TRBV5-6	TRBJ1-2
TGTGCCAGTAGTATAGCAGGTTACAATGAGCAGTTCTTC	CASSIAGYNEQFF	-	TRBV19	TRBJ2-1
TGTGCCAGCAGTGAAGTACAGCGGACAGAGGGGGTTTCACCCCTCCACTTT	CASSEVQRTEGVSPLHF	-	TRBV2	TRBJ1-6
TGTGCCAGCGAGGGCGGGGGTAATGTCGGGGAGCTGTTTTTT	CASEGGGNVGELFF	TRBD2	TRBV6-1	TRBJ2-2
TGTGCCAGCAGCGTAGCGGGGAATAATGAAAAACTGTTTTTT	CASSVAGNNEKLFF	-	TRBV9	TRBJ1-4